Presented here are 26 T cell receptor beta chains from one specimen sequenced in a study of response to subunit inactivated influenza vaccine. In TCRdb, the RT-PCR reads were re-called with MiXCR into one record per CDR3 protein. The sample lists roughly 780,000 distinct CDR3 sequences; around 20% were seen once. This sample comprised PBMCs from blood, obtained about 5 days after vaccination. All receptors derive from a man aged 45 to 65 who received an inactivated influenza vaccine.

The chain joins TRBV9 to TRBJ2-2, with TRBD2 matching over 12 bases. This CDR3 is built from 16 residues. Germline trimming cut 0 bases from V and 10 bases from J; bases unmatched to any gene: 7. The germline V gene encodes CDR1 SGDLS and CDR2 YYNGEE. The CDR3 coding sequence is TGTGCCAGCAGCGTAGGCGCTAGCGGGAGGGGGCTGGAGCTGTTTTTT. It is translated as CASSVGASGRGLELFF.

The V and J genes are TRBV6-1 and TRBJ2-7; TRBD1 agrees at 8 bases. Germline lookup yields CDR1 MNHNS and CDR2 SASEGT. After removal of 1 base from V and 3 bases from J, the junction contained 2 bases not matched to a gene. The CDR3 has 14 residues. The CDR3 nucleotides read TGTGCCAGCAGTGAAGGGACAGGGAGCTACGAGCAGTACTTC. It codes for CASSEGTGSYEQYF.

This clonotype was seen more than once but under ten times. V is TRBV29-1 and J is TRBJ2-5; no firm D call. The CDR3 contains 13 residues. Germline CDR1 SQVTM, CDR2 ANQGSEA. V gave up 3 bases and J gave up 0 bases, with 8 bases separating them. The CDR3 DNA reads as TGCAGCGTTGATTCCGAGAACCAAGAGACCCAGTACTTC. Its translation is CSVDSENQETQYF.

The chain is built from TRBV20-1 and TRBJ2-3; D is perhaps TRBD2 (7 bases). The CDR3 has 14 residues. The ends were cut back, 1 base at V and 4 bases at J, with 12 bases in the middle. The V gene's germline CDR1 is DFQATT and CDR2 SNEGSKA (reference sequence). CDR3 DNA: TGCAGTGCTAGAGTAGTGGGGGGGCCAGATACGCAGTATTTT. Translating it yields CSARVVGGPDTQYF.

This rearrangement joins TRBV7-9 to TRBJ2-1; possibly TRBD1 for D (6 bases). The V end lost 5 bases, the J end lost 2 bases, and 16 bases lay between the germline ends. The CDR3 has 16 residues. CDR1 SEHNR and CDR2 FQNEAQ come from the germline V gene (reference sequence). CDR3: CASSKLTGTTYNEQFF. The CDR3 DNA is TGTGCCAGCAGCAAATTAACCGGGACAACCTACAATGAGCAGTTCTTC.

This clonotype was seen a handful of times. The chain combines TRBV7-9 with TRBJ2-7; 7 bases map to TRBD1. The CDR3 runs 14 residues. In germline, CDR1 is SEHNR, CDR2 FQNEAQ (reference sequence). With V trimmed by 3 bases and J by 5 bases, 7 bases remained unmatched. CDR3 amino acids: CASSLEQGTHEQYF. Written as DNA, the CDR3 is TGTGCCAGCAGCTTGGAACAGGGGACGCACGAGCAGTACTTC. Full variable domain (missing parts from reference TRBV7-9 and TRBJ2-7): DTGVSQNPRHKITKRGQNVTFRCDPISEHNRLYWYRQTLGQGPEFLTYFQNEAQLEKSRLLSDRFSAERPKGSFSTLEIQRTEQGDSAMYLCASSLEQGTHEQYFGPGTRLTVT.

This clonotype was seen only a few times. The chain joins TRBV6-1 to TRBJ1-4; 7 bases fit TRBD1. Germline values: CDR1 MNHNS, CDR2 SASEGT. Trimming cost V 5 bases and J 6 bases; bases outside gene matches: 6. The CDR3 sequence is 14 residues long. The CDR3 here is CASSLRRGHEKLFF. Written as DNA, the CDR3 is TGTGCCAGCAGTCTCAGGAGGGGGCATGAAAAACTGTTTTTT.

This clonotype was seen only a few times. The chain recombines TRBV6-2 or TRBV6-3 with TRBJ2-7; D gene uncertain. The V and J ends lost 0 bases and 0 bases respectively, with 6 bases between them. Per the germline V gene, CDR1 is MNHEY and CDR2 is SVGEGT. The CDR3 is 14 residues long. DNA for the CDR3: TGTGCCAGCAGTTACTCCGACCTCTCCTACGAGCAGTACTTC. Its protein product is CASSYSDLSYEQYF.

The chain couples TRBV27 to TRBJ2-5, with D tentatively TRBD2 (5 bases). The V gene lost 3 bases and the J gene lost 2 bases, with 10 bases spanning the gap. CDR1 is MNHEY and CDR2 is SMNVEV in the germline V gene (reference sequence). The CDR3 has 14 amino acids. The chain's CDR3 is CASSFNRGQETQYF. CDR3 DNA: TGTGCCAGCAGTTTCAACAGAGGGCAAGAGACCCAGTACTTC.

At least ten counts were recorded for this clonotype. This chain uses TRBV27 with TRBJ1-4; D unclear. The ends were cut back, 8 bases at V and 1 base at J, with 8 bases in the middle. The CDR3 is made up of 13 amino acids. Germline lookup yields CDR1 MNHEY and CDR2 SMNVEV (reference sequence). CDR3 DNA: TGTGCCAGCTCGGTTGTAACTAATGAAAAACTGTTTTTT. This sequence encodes CASSVVTNEKLFF.

The chain employs TRBV5-1 and TRBJ2-3; unclear D gene. In germline, CDR1 is SGHRS, CDR2 YFSETQ. The ends were cut back, 0 bases at V and 0 bases at J, with 8 bases in the middle. The CDR3 extends over 15 amino acids. The CDR3, as DNA: TGCGCCAGCAGCTTGGCAGATTCTAGCACAGATACGCAGTATTTT. It yields the protein CASSLADSSTDTQYF.

The V call is TRBV6-1, the J call TRBJ2-2, with D possibly matching TRBD2 (6 bases). Trimming shortened V by 6 bases and J by 4 bases, and 9 bases separated the two germline ends. This CDR3 spans 13 amino acids. From germline, CDR1 is MNHNS and CDR2 SASEGT. The DNA for the CDR3 is TGTGCCAGCAGGAGGGAGGTCACCGGGGAGCTGTTTTTT. It codes for CASRREVTGELFF.

Only a few counts were recorded for this clonotype. V usage is TRBV12-3 or TRBV12-4 and J usage is TRBJ1-6, with D possibly being TRBD1 (5 bases). V was trimmed by 8 bases and J by 10 bases, leaving 21 bases between them. The CDR3 has 15 residues. The CDR3 sequence: CASSDHAGGRSPLHF. CDR3 nucleotides: TGTGCCAGCTCCGACCACGCGGGGGGACGATCACCCCTCCACTTT.

This clonotype has just one count. The chain recombines TRBV18 with TRBJ2-7; D is possibly TRBD1 (6 bases). The length of the CDR3 is 13 residues. CDR1 is KGHSH, CDR2 LQKENI, per germline. The V and J ends lost 3 bases and 6 bases respectively, with 12 bases between them. DNA of the CDR3: TGTGCCAGCTCACCCCTAAGGGGGACCGAGCAGTACTTC. Protein sequence: CASSPLRGTEQYF.

Comment on this clonotype: One end of the junction fails to match germline, which may point to a read error. The chain uses TRBV5-1 and TRBJ2-5, with 8 positions matching TRBD2. Per germline, CDR1 SGHRS and CDR2 YFSETQ. CDR3 length: 15 residues. The CDR3 sequence is CASSLGGGSQQTQYF. The CDR3 DNA sequence: TGCGCCAGCAGCTTGGGCGGGGGGTCCCAACAGACCCAGTACTTC.

This rearrangement joins TRBV4-2 to TRBJ2-7; D is unresolved. Trimming removed 4 bases from V and 3 bases from J, with 13 bases in between. Germline-derived CDR1 and CDR2 are LGHNA and YNFKEQ. The CDR3 is 14 amino acids. CDR3 sequence (DNA): TGTGCCAGCAGCCTGGATGTAAAAGACTACGAGCAGTACTTC. Protein: CASSLDVKDYEQYF.

The chain employs TRBV6-2 or TRBV6-3 and TRBJ2-7; D uncertain. The CDR3 has 12 amino acids. The germline V gene encodes CDR1 MNHEY and CDR2 SVGEGT. V lost 10 bases and J 5 bases, leaving 15 bases between the germline ends. In DNA, the CDR3 is TGTGCCACCGGTGACTGGAAGGACGAGCAGTACTTC. Translation gives CATGDWKDEQYF.

This clonotype was counted only a few times. The junction and the germline gene differ at one end; a read error may be behind it. This chain links TRBV10-3 with TRBJ2-3; tentatively, D is TRBD1 or TRBD2 (6 bases each). Per the germline V gene, CDR1 is ENHRY and CDR2 is SYGVKD. This CDR3 comprises 13 residues. The CDR3 protein is CAINERGEDTQYF. In nucleotides, the CDR3 is TGTGCCATCAATGAGAGGGGGGAGGATACGCAGTATTTT.

V gene TRBV20-1 combines with J gene TRBJ2-7; D might be TRBD1 (7 bases). There are 15 residues in the CDR3. CDR1 is DFQATT and CDR2 is SNEGSKA in the germline V gene (reference sequence). The V end lost 0 bases, the J end lost 3 bases, and 15 bases lay between the germline ends. The chain's CDR3 is CSARDSQGGFYEQYF. For the CDR3, the DNA is TGCAGTGCTAGAGATAGCCAGGGGGGTTTCTACGAGCAGTACTTC.

V is TRBV18 and J is TRBJ2-7, with D perhaps matching TRBD2 (5 bases). CDR3 length equals 15 residues. V lost 5 bases and J 0 bases, leaving 14 bases between the germline ends. The V gene's germline CDR1 is KGHSH and CDR2 LQKENI. This CDR3 reads CASSEEADISYEQYF. The CDR3 DNA is TGTGCCAGCTCAGAAGAAGCGGATATCTCCTACGAGCAGTACTTC.

The chain is built from TRBV6-5 and TRBJ2-7; D call uncertain. This CDR3 has 16 residues. The V end was cut by 0 bases, the J end by 2 bases, with 14 bases between. Germline CDR1 is MNHEY and CDR2 is SVGAGI. CDR3 loop: CASSYSFTEVPYEQYF. DNA for the CDR3: TGTGCCAGCAGTTACTCTTTTACAGAGGTCCCCTACGAGCAGTACTTC.

The chain has TRBV5-1 and TRBJ2-5, with TRBD1 identical over 9 bases. CDR1 is SGHRS and CDR2 is YFSETQ in the germline V gene. J lost 1 base, V lost 0 bases, and 4 bases had no gene match. The CDR3 runs 16 residues. As DNA, the CDR3 is TGCGCCAGCAGCTTGGGGGGGACAGGGTCCCAAGAGACCCAGTACTTC. It yields the protein CASSLGGTGSQETQYF.

The CDR3 bases are TGTGCCATAAGAGATTGGGGACAGACCAACAATGAGCAGTTCTTC. Protein sequence: CAIRDWGQTNNEQFF. The chain uses TRBV6-2 or TRBV6-3 and TRBJ2-1; 7 bases map to TRBD1. CDR1 and CDR2 from the germline V gene are MNHEY and SVGEGT. The V gene end was trimmed by 10 bases and the J gene end by 5 bases; junction bases not matched to a gene: 14. This CDR3 has 15 residues.

The chain joins TRBV27 to TRBJ2-3; 12 nucleotides line up with TRBD2. Unmatched junction bases numbered 5, after V lost 5 bases and J lost 2 bases. There are 16 residues in the CDR3. CDR1 and CDR2 (germline): MNHEY, SMNVEV (reference sequence). CDR3: CASSKTSGRPTDTQYF. The CDR3 DNA reads as TGTGCCAGCAGTAAGACTAGCGGGAGACCCACAGATACGCAGTATTTT.

This clonotype appeared many times. The V call is TRBV12-3 or TRBV12-4, the J call TRBJ2-1; D unclear. The CDR3 extends over 13 amino acids. Trimming cost V 7 bases and J 9 bases, with 16 bases left between them. The DNA of the CDR3 is TGTGCCAGCACCCAGCTAGTTTCGGGTGAGCAGTTCTTC. This sequence encodes CASTQLVSGEQFF.

This clonotype was detected a few times. The rearrangement joins TRBV7-9 to TRBJ1-6; D perhaps matches TRBD1 (6 bases). V lost 3 bases, J lost 10 bases, and 13 bases lay in between. This CDR3 is built from 14 residues. Germline V gene lookup returns CDR1 SEHNR and CDR2 FQNEAQ (reference sequence). CDR3 in DNA: TGTGCCAGCAGCTTGGCAGGGGAGGTGTCACCCCTCCACTTT. Translating it yields CASSLAGEVSPLHF. The full variable domain, with the rest looked up from reference TRBV7-9 and TRBJ1-6, is DTGVSQNPRHKITKRGQNVTFRCDPISEHNRLYWYRQTLGQGPEFLTYFQNEAQLEKSRLLSDRFSAERPKGSFSTLEIQRTEQGDSAMYLCASSLAGEVSPLHFGNGTRLTVT.